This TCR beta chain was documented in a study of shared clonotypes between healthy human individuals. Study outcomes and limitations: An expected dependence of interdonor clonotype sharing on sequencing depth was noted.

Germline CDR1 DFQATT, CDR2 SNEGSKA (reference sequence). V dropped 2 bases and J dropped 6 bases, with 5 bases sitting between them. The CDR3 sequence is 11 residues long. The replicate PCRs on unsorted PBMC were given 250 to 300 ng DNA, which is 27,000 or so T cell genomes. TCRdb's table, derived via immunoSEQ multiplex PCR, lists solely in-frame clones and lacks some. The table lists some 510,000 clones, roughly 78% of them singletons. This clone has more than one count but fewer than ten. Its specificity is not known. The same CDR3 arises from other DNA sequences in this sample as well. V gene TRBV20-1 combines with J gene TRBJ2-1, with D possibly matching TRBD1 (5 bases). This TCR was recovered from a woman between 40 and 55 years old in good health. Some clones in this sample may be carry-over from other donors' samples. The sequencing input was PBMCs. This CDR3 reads CSARRGNEQFF. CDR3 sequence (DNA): TGCAGTGCTAGAAGGGGCAATGAGCAGTTCTTC.